This is a list of T cell receptor beta chains from one sample in a study of blood T cell repertoires in COVID-19. Some clones are missing from TCRdb's copy, which holds only in-frame ones; the method was immunoSEQ multiplex PCR. The sample includes fewer than 85,000 clones, approximately 80% of them seen just once. The sample consisted of peripheral blood. All receptors come from a woman over 75 with active or convalescent COVID-19. Both conserved end residues are part of each CDR3. Fields, in order: D gene, J gene, clone size, V gene, CDR3 protein, CDR3 DNA. D genes are given only for firm matches. Size tells how often a clone was seen (once, few, many) or the class of an expanded clone, and some rows leave it out.

D: TRBD1; J: TRBJ2-1; size: -; V: TRBV9; CDR3: CASSTTGGNTYNEQFF; DNA: TGTGCCAGCAGCACGACAGGGGGTAATACCTACAATGAGCAGTTCTTC
D: -; J: TRBJ2-3; size: -; V: TRBV7-6; CDR3: CASSLGLADTDTQYF; DNA: TGTGCCAGCAGCTTAGGATTGGCGGACACAGATACGCAGTATTTT
D: TRBD2; J: TRBJ2-1; size: -; V: TRBV24-1; CDR3: CATSDLGTSKDNEQFF; DNA: TGTGCCACCAGTGATTTGGGGACTAGTAAAGACAATGAGCAGTTCTTC
D: -; J: TRBJ1-1; size: -; V: TRBV7-2; CDR3: CASSPRPTVMNTEAFF; DNA: TGTGCCAGCAGCCCCCGGCCGACAGTAATGAACACTGAAGCTTTCTTT
D: -; J: TRBJ1-4; size: -; V: TRBV4-1; CDR3: CASSQGGATNEKLFF; DNA: TGCGCCAGCAGCCAAGGGGGAGCAACTAATGAAAAACTGTTTTTT
D: -; J: TRBJ2-4; size: -; V: TRBV30; CDR3: CAWTGTENIQYF; DNA: TGTGCCTGGACCGGTACCGAAAACATTCAGTACTTC
D: TRBD2; J: TRBJ2-3; size: -; V: TRBV3-1/TRBV3-2; CDR3: CASSPIAGGRTDTQYF; DNA: TGTGCCAGCAGCCCAATAGCGGGGGGGCGCACAGATACGCAGTATTTT
D: -; J: TRBJ1-2; size: -; V: TRBV6-4; CDR3: CASSDSSSNGYTF; DNA: TGTGCCAGCAGTGACTCGAGTTCCAATGGCTACACCTTC
D: TRBD1; J: TRBJ1-2; size: -; V: TRBV7-2; CDR3: CASSLGQGYGYTF; DNA: TGTGCCAGCAGCTTAGGACAGGGCTATGGCTACACCTTC
D: -; J: TRBJ2-5; size: -; V: TRBV5-6; CDR3: CASSRTNRAYQETQYF; DNA: TGTGCCAGCAGCCGAACGAACAGGGCTTACCAAGAGACCCAGTACTTC
D: -; J: TRBJ2-2; size: few; V: TRBV11-2; CDR3: CASSDIRGTGELFF; DNA: TGTGCCAGCAGCGACATCAGGGGAACCGGGGAGCTGTTTTTT
D: -; J: TRBJ2-7; size: -; V: TRBV7-3; CDR3: CASSLTGLAPYEQYF; DNA: TGTGCCAGCAGCTTAACGGGCCTAGCGCCCTACGAGCAGTACTTC
D: -; J: TRBJ1-2; size: few; V: TRBV6-6; CDR3: CASSPGANNYGYTF; DNA: TGTGCCAGCAGTCCAGGGGCCAACAACTATGGCTACACCTTC
D: -; J: TRBJ2-6; size: -; V: TRBV7-2; CDR3: CASSLQGVGGANVLTF; DNA: TGTGCCAGCAGCTTACAAGGGGTTGGTGGGGCCAACGTCCTGACTTTC
D: TRBD2; J: TRBJ2-1; size: -; V: TRBV27; CDR3: CASSLASGESFRNEQFF; DNA: TGTGCCAGCAGTTTAGCTAGCGGGGAGAGTTTTCGCAATGAGCAGTTCTTC
D: TRBD2; J: TRBJ2-3; size: -; V: TRBV29-1; CDR3: CSVGTSGSRTDTQYF; DNA: TGCAGCGTTGGTACTAGCGGGAGTCGGACAGATACGCAGTATTTT
D: TRBD1; J: TRBJ1-3; size: few; V: TRBV12-3/TRBV12-4; CDR3: CATQGAGNTIYF; DNA: TGTGCCACTCAGGGGGCTGGAAACACCATATATTTT
D: TRBD1; J: TRBJ2-7; size: -; V: TRBV27; CDR3: CASSSSGTGLGEQYF; DNA: TGTGCCAGCAGTTCCTCCGGGACAGGACTCGGCGAGCAGTACTTC
D: -; J: TRBJ2-6; size: few; V: TRBV7-8; CDR3: CASSFTGNPLSGANVLTF; DNA: TGTGCCAGCAGCTTTACAGGGAACCCCCTCTCTGGGGCCAACGTCCTGACTTTC
D: -; J: TRBJ1-5; size: -; V: TRBV19; CDR3: CASSSPGQSNQPQHF; DNA: TGTGCCAGTAGTTCCCCCGGACAGTCAAATCAGCCCCAGCATTTT
D: TRBD1; J: TRBJ2-5; size: -; V: TRBV6-1; CDR3: CASSEFQGAVGETQYF; DNA: TGTGCCAGCAGTGAATTCCAGGGGGCAGTGGGAGAGACCCAGTACTTC
D: -; J: TRBJ2-3; size: -; V: TRBV6-5; CDR3: CASSRKISTDTQYF; DNA: TGTGCCAGCAGCAGGAAGATTTCCACAGATACGCAGTATTTT
D: -; J: TRBJ2-5; size: -; V: TRBV24-1; CDR3: CATRSGFQETQYF; DNA: TGTGCCACCAGAAGCGGGTTCCAAGAGACCCAGTACTTC
D: -; J: TRBJ2-1; size: -; V: TRBV30; CDR3: CAWVPGQTYLPNNEQFF; DNA: TGTGCCTGGGTCCCTGGACAGACGTATTTACCCAACAATGAGCAGTTCTTC
D: -; J: TRBJ1-6; size: -; V: TRBV11-3; CDR3: CASSLSLSSPLHF; DNA: TGTGCCAGCAGCTTAAGCCTTTCGTCACCCCTCCACTTT
D: TRBD1; J: TRBJ2-7; size: -; V: TRBV4-1; CDR3: CASSQGTGTYEQYF; DNA: TGCGCCAGCAGCCAGGGGACAGGGACCTACGAGCAGTACTTC
D: -; J: TRBJ2-3; size: -; V: TRBV5-4; CDR3: CASTLENGKGTDTQYF; DNA: TGTGCCAGCACCCTAGAGAACGGGAAGGGCACAGATACGCAGTATTTT
D: -; J: TRBJ1-2; size: many; V: TRBV3-1/TRBV3-2; CDR3: CASSQDFGQDNYGYTF; DNA: TGTGCCAGCAGCCAAGATTTTGGACAAGATAACTATGGCTACACCTTC
D: TRBD2; J: TRBJ2-5; size: -; V: TRBV28; CDR3: CASSLLGTSGKETQYF; DNA: TGTGCCAGCAGTTTACTCGGGACTAGCGGGAAGGAGACCCAGTACTTC
D: -; J: TRBJ1-2; size: few; V: TRBV27; CDR3: CASSKVQSYGYTF; DNA: TGTGCCAGCAGCAAGGTACAGTCCTATGGCTACACCTTC
D: -; J: TRBJ1-1; size: -; V: TRBV28; CDR3: CASSFTDPSTEAFF; DNA: TGTGCCAGCAGTTTTACAGATCCGTCCACTGAAGCTTTCTTT
D: -; J: TRBJ1-2; size: once; V: TRBV7-2; CDR3: CASSTGFAVNYGYTF; DNA: TGTGCCAGCAGTACAGGGTTCGCGGTAAACTATGGCTACACCTTC
D: TRBD2; J: TRBJ2-3; size: -; V: TRBV10-1; CDR3: CASSTGTSGTDTQYF; DNA: TGCGCCAGCAGTACCGGGACTAGCGGCACAGATACGCAGTATTTT
D: -; J: TRBJ1-2; size: -; V: TRBV28; CDR3: CASSFVGYGYTF; DNA: TGTGCCAGCAGTTTTGTCGGCTATGGCTACACCTTC
D: TRBD1; J: TRBJ2-7; size: -; V: TRBV5-6; CDR3: CASSSLFPGQLNYEQYF; DNA: TGTGCCAGCAGCTCTCTTTTTCCGGGACAGCTGAACTACGAGCAGTACTTC
D: -; J: TRBJ2-7; size: -; V: TRBV9; CDR3: CASSTGTSSSYEQYF; DNA: TGTGCCAGCAGCACCGGGACTTCCTCGTCCTACGAGCAGTACTTC
D: -; J: TRBJ1-2; size: -; V: TRBV9; CDR3: CASSVEAEYGYTF; DNA: TGTGCCAGCAGCGTAGAGGCGGAATATGGCTACACCTTC
D: TRBD1; J: TRBJ1-2; size: -; V: TRBV30; CDR3: CAWSVSIVLDRVNGYTF; DNA: TGTGCCTGGAGTGTCTCCATTGTTTTGGACAGGGTAAATGGCTACACCTTC
D: -; J: TRBJ2-5; size: few; V: TRBV3-1/TRBV3-2; CDR3: CASTTPGGQETQYF; DNA: TGTGCCAGCACCACCCCCGGGGGTCAAGAGACCCAGTACTTC
D: TRBD1; J: TRBJ1-6; size: -; V: TRBV11-3; CDR3: CASSSLTGRNSPLHF; DNA: TGTGCCAGCAGCTCCCTGACAGGGCGGAATTCACCCCTCCACTTT
D: TRBD2; J: TRBJ2-7; size: few; V: TRBV10-1; CDR3: CASSESASGGPYEQYF; DNA: TGCGCCAGCAGTGAGTCCGCTAGCGGGGGCCCTTACGAGCAGTACTTC
D: TRBD2; J: TRBJ2-7; size: -; V: TRBV9; CDR3: CASSVAATSGSYEQYF; DNA: TGTGCCAGCAGCGTCGCCGCGACTAGCGGCTCCTACGAGCAGTACTTC
D: TRBD1; J: TRBJ1-5; size: many; V: TRBV28; CDR3: CASRGRGPNQPQHF; DNA: TGTGCCAGCAGAGGCAGGGGGCCGAATCAGCCCCAGCATTTT
D: TRBD1; J: TRBJ2-3; size: -; V: TRBV7-6; CDR3: CASSLRTGGSTDTQYF; DNA: TGTGCCAGCAGCTTAAGGACAGGGGGTAGCACAGATACGCAGTATTTT
D: TRBD2; J: TRBJ2-1; size: -; V: TRBV7-3; CDR3: CASSSQTSARGEQFF; DNA: TGTGCCAGCAGCTCCCAGACTAGCGCTCGGGGGGAGCAGTTCTTC
D: TRBD1; J: TRBJ1-5; size: -; V: TRBV19; CDR3: CASSILTGQGNQPQHF; DNA: TGTGCCAGTAGTATCCTCACTGGACAGGGTAATCAGCCCCAGCATTTT
D: -; J: TRBJ1-6; size: once; V: TRBV3-1/TRBV3-2; CDR3: CASSQERPGSSYNSPLHF; DNA: TGTGCCAGCAGCCAAGAAAGGCCGGGGAGCTCCTATAATTCACCCCTCCACTTT
D: -; J: TRBJ2-6; size: -; V: TRBV28; CDR3: CASLSGEIRSGANVLTF; DNA: TGTGCCAGCCTTTCAGGGGAAATTCGCTCTGGGGCCAACGTCCTGACTTTC
D: TRBD1; J: TRBJ2-7; size: few; V: TRBV4-3; CDR3: CASSQAWGSGTGSGEQYF; DNA: TGCGCCAGCAGCCAAGCGTGGGGATCCGGGACAGGGTCGGGAGAGCAGTACTTC
D: TRBD2; J: TRBJ2-3; size: few; V: TRBV13; CDR3: CASSLWISGRMDTQYF; DNA: TGTGCCAGCAGCTTATGGATCAGCGGGAGGATGGATACGCAGTATTTT
D: TRBD1; J: TRBJ1-5; size: -; V: TRBV6-5; CDR3: CASRNRQGEQPQHF; DNA: TGTGCCAGCAGAAACCGACAGGGAGAGCAGCCCCAGCATTTT
D: -; J: TRBJ2-7; size: -; V: TRBV11-2; CDR3: CASSVGRVGGATHEQYF; DNA: TGTGCCAGCAGCGTGGGGCGAGTGGGGGGGGCTACCCACGAGCAGTACTTC
D: TRBD1; J: TRBJ2-3; size: -; V: TRBV7-9; CDR3: CASRPTGRTDTQYF; DNA: TGTGCCAGCAGACCGACAGGGCGCACAGATACGCAGTATTTT